This entry concerns a single T cell receptor (beta chain). Germline V gene data show CDR1 as LGHDT and CDR2 as YNNKEL (reference sequence). V was clipped by 9 bases and J by 2 bases; unmatched bases: 5. The CDR3 consists of 13 residues. This entry belongs to a study of blood T cell repertoires in COVID-19. Study background: Italy, Spain and the United States were the sources of the convalescent and acute COVID-19 samples. PBMCs, B-cell-depleted T cells, or T cells were the source of the cDNA or gDNA that made up the material.

As handled by the study authors: Quantification of nucleated cells was approximated via reference gene primer amplification. Assay used: immunoSEQ multiplex PCR; TCRdb lists only in-frame clones, some missing. For V, J and clone size, that table is used; D and trimming come from the DNA. The profile covers around 24,000 clones, with almost 90% appearing a single time and 6.5% to 8% taken by the ten largest. Material for sequencing was peripheral blood. This TCR came from a human donor in a cohort sampled during active COVID-19. The chain employs TRBV3-1 (or the pseudogene TRBV3-2) and TRBJ1-1, with 8 bases that match TRBD1. The CDR3 DNA reads as TGTGCCAGTACCGGGACAGGAAACACTGAAGCTTTCTTT. This codes for CASTGTGNTEAFF.